A selection of T cell receptor beta chains follows, all from one sample in a study of cytomegalovirus exposure and HLA in healthy donors. TCRdb keeps only in-frame clones here, not all; method: immunoSEQ multiplex PCR. The top ten clones hold approximately 1.6% of a sample with some 130,000 clones, approximately 61% of them seen once. The specimen sequenced was PBMCs. The receptors originated from a human donor in good health. Each CDR3 is given with its conserved first and last residue. D genes are given only for firm matches. Clone sizes are given selectively: once, few, many, or a class where the clone is expanded.

J,V,D,size,CDR3,DNA
TRBJ1-5,TRBV5-1,TRBD1,.,CANSTGTGGNQPQHF,TGCGCCAACTCCACCGGGACAGGGGGTAATCAGCCCCAGCATTTT
TRBJ2-7,TRBV28,TRBD1,.,CASSPPGTGVSYEQYF,TGTGCCAGCAGCCCCCCCGGGACAGGGGTTTCCTACGAGCAGTACTTC
TRBJ1-4,TRBV28,TRBD1,once,CASSFTGQGPNEKLFF,TGTGCCAGCAGTTTTACCGGACAGGGGCCTAATGAAAAACTGTTTTTT
TRBJ2-7,TRBV27,TRBD1,.,CASSFKGQGSYEQYF,TGTGCCAGCAGTTTTAAAGGACAGGGGTCTTACGAGCAGTACTTC
TRBJ1-2,TRBV29-1,TRBD1,.,CSVVFPGGLAGYTF,TGCAGCGTTGTTTTCCCAGGGGGCCTCGCGGGCTACACCTTC
TRBJ2-1,TRBV11-3,.,.,CASSLMRFSAYNEQFF,TGTGCCAGCAGCTTAATGCGTTTCTCGGCCTACAATGAGCAGTTCTTC
TRBJ2-2,TRBV19,TRBD1,once,CASSTPGQGVSGDTGELFF,TGTGCCAGTAGTACCCCGGGACAGGGGGTTAGCGGGGACACCGGGGAGCTGTTTTTT
TRBJ2-3,TRBV10-3,TRBD2,.,CAISPIVAGGPTDTQYF,TGTGCCATCAGCCCTATTGTAGCGGGAGGGCCCACAGATACGCAGTATTTT
TRBJ1-4,TRBV28,.,few,CATRTGLDEKLFF,TGTGCCACCCGCACTGGGCTGGATGAAAAACTGTTTTTT
TRBJ2-2,TRBV9,TRBD2,once,CASSKRTSENTGELFF,TGTGCCAGCAGCAAACGGACTAGCGAGAACACCGGGGAGCTGTTTTTT
TRBJ1-2,TRBV5-6,.,.,CASSNVGVNGYTF,TGTGCCAGCAGCAACGTGGGCGTGAATGGCTACACCTTC
TRBJ1-1,TRBV7-6,.,.,CASSLRGTEAFF,TGTGCCAGCAGCTTACGAGGCACTGAAGCTTTCTTT
TRBJ2-1,TRBV6-1,TRBD1,few,CASMTGSPDNEQFF,TGTGCCAGCATGACAGGGAGCCCGGACAATGAGCAGTTCTTC
TRBJ1-5,TRBV19,TRBD1,.,CASSGTGYPPQHF,TGTGCCAGTAGCGGGACAGGGTATCCGCCCCAGCATTTT
TRBJ2-5,TRBV4-1,TRBD2,.,CASSQAPPRDYQGEQYF,TGCGCCAGCAGCCAGGCCCCTCCCCGGGACTATCAAGGGGAGCAGTACTTC
TRBJ2-3,TRBV18,TRBD1,.,CASSRRQGKNTDTQYF,TGTGCCAGCTCGCGACGACAGGGCAAAAACACAGATACGCAGTATTTT